The following is a T cell receptor (beta chain) sequence with its context. Antigen specificity is unknown. This sample is drawn from a study of cytomegalovirus exposure and HLA in healthy donors. Study findings and constraints: Segments of the TCR beta V type were, in most cases, productive about 90% or about 30% of the time in an earlier analysis. The study carried out a later analysis of TCR beta sequences. It associated some 15,000 of them with specific HLA alleles at a false discovery rate of 0.05.

From germline, CDR1 is SGHAT and CDR2 FQNNGV. The CDR3 spans 14 residues. V dropped 4 bases and J dropped 2; count of bases not matched to a gene: 3. Primers: 60 Vbeta forward and 13 Jbeta reverse. Assay: immunoSEQ multiplex PCR; the TCRdb copy retains only in-frame clones and omits some. The repertoire includes about 110,000 clones, 65% to 75% of them detected once, and 4.8% sits in the top ten. The sequencing input was PBMCs. The rearrangement uses TRBV11-2 and TRBJ2-7; 9 nucleotides align to TRBD1. The sequence came from a man aged 25-40 years in good health and CMV-seropositive. The CDR3 sequence: CASSWDRAPYEQYF. The CDR3 DNA is TGTGCCAGCAGCTGGGACAGGGCACCCTACGAGCAGTACTTC.